These 28 T cell receptor beta chains were all obtained from the same sample, sequenced in a study of T cell responses to AZD1222 COVID-19 vaccine. Only in-frame clones appear in the TCRdb table, and some are missing; sequencing was by immunoSEQ multiplex PCR. In total, the table holds about 140,000 clones. The sample taken for sequencing was peripheral blood. The source is an adult in good health.

The CDR3 DNA reads TGTGCCAGCAGTTTGGGACTAGCGGGGGGGGATACGCAGTATTTT. The encoded protein is CASSLGLAGGDTQYF. This chain connects TRBV27 to TRBJ2-3; 16 nucleotides match TRBD2. V was clipped by 3 bases and J by 6 bases; unmatched bases: 0. This CDR3 comprises 15 residues. Germline-derived CDR1 and CDR2 are MNHEY and SMNVEV (reference sequence).

The J gene is TRBJ2-7, the V gene TRBV29-1; D is possibly TRBD1 or TRBD2 (5 bases each). Germline CDR1 SQVTM, CDR2 ANQGSEA. The germline V and J ends were trimmed by 3 bases and 6 bases, with 12 bases remaining between them. The CDR3 has 12 amino acids. The CDR3 nucleotides read TGCAGCGTTGAGGGGTGGGGGAGCGAGCAGTACTTC. Protein product: CSVEGWGSEQYF.

The CDR3 DNA follows: TGTGCCAGTAGTCGGAGAAGTGGAAACACCATATATTTT. It encodes CASSRRSGNTIYF. This chain uses TRBV19 with TRBJ1-3; D remains ambiguous. The length of the CDR3 is 13 residues. Germline CDR1 reads LNHDA; CDR2 reads SQIVND (reference sequence). V lost 5 bases to trimming and J lost 3 bases, with 8 bases between them.

The chain combines TRBV5-4 with TRBJ2-7; 7 bases match TRBD1. Looked up from germline, CDR1 is SGHNT and CDR2 is YYREEE (reference sequence). J was trimmed by 2 bases and V by 2 bases; bases with no gene match: 7. This CDR3 has 15 residues. CDR3 bases: TGTGCCAGCAGCTTCCCGGGACAGACCCCCTACGAGCAGTACTTC. As protein: CASSFPGQTPYEQYF.

The chain employs TRBV27 and TRBJ2-2; D is possibly TRBD1 (6 bases). This CDR3 is 15 amino acids long. Germline values: CDR1 MNHEY, CDR2 SMNVEV (reference sequence). Trimming took 4 bases from V and 0 from J, leaving 9 bases between them. CDR3 sequence (DNA): TGTGCCAGCAGTTATGGACAGACGAACACCGGGGAGCTGTTTTTT. Protein sequence: CASSYGQTNTGELFF.

The chain joins TRBV4-1 to TRBJ1-5, with D hard to call. This CDR3 region has 15 residues. The germline V gene encodes CDR1 MGHRA and CDR2 YSYEKL. Trimming took off 0 bases at V and 7 bases at J, with 13 bases between the two ends. For the CDR3, the DNA is TGCGCCAGCAGCCAAGAGGACGTAGTGGGGCAGCCCCAGCATTTT. Its protein is CASSQEDVVGQPQHF.

The chain uses TRBV19 and TRBJ2-3; TRBD1 might be the D (6 bases). Trimming shortened V by 5 bases and J by 2 bases, and 14 bases separated the two germline ends. CDR1 is LNHDA and CDR2 is SQIVND in the germline V gene (reference sequence). The CDR3 consists of 15 residues. DNA of the CDR3: TGTGCCAGTAGTGCCCCGGACAGCTTCACAGATACGCAGTATTTT. Its translation is CASSAPDSFTDTQYF.

This chain uses TRBV13 with TRBJ2-7, with TRBD2 as a possible D gene (5 bases). Germline V gives CDR1 PRHDT, CDR2 FYEKMQ (reference sequence). Trimming took 0 bases from V and 6 from J, leaving 18 bases between them. The CDR3 extends over 16 amino acids. CDR3 coding DNA: TGTGCCAGCAGCTTAGGGCGGGTTGAGATGAGGCTCGAGCAGTACTTC. It specifies CASSLGRVEMRLEQYF.

The CDR3 DNA sequence: TGTGCCAGCAGCCAAAATGGGGCAGGCCTCACAGATACGCAGTATTTT. It specifies CASSQNGAGLTDTQYF. V and J are TRBV7-8 and TRBJ2-3; TRBD1 might be the D (5 bases). Germline lookup yields CDR1 SGHVS and CDR2 FQNEAQ. V lost 5 bases, J lost 2 bases, and 17 bases lay in between. The CDR3 extends over 16 amino acids.

The chain uses TRBV7-9 and TRBJ1-2; 10 bases map to TRBD1. From germline, CDR1 is SEHNR and CDR2 FQNEAQ (reference sequence). V was pared by 1 base and J by 4 bases, with 9 bases of the junction left unmatched. There are 17 residues in the CDR3. The CDR3 nucleotides are TGTGCCAGCAGCTTAGACGGACAGGGGGGTCATGGCTATGGCTACACCTTC. It specifies CASSLDGQGGHGYGYTF.

This chain connects TRBV4-2 to TRBJ2-3; either TRBD1 or TRBD2 may fit D (6 bases each). Germline loops: CDR1 LGHNA, CDR2 YNFKEQ. CDR3 length: 17 amino acids. V was trimmed by 0 bases and J by 4 bases, leaving 17 bases between them. CDR3 coding DNA: TGTGCCAGCAGCCAAGACTTGGTCAGGGGAGGCCCAGATACGCAGTATTTT. It translates to CASSQDLVRGGPDTQYF.

The V gene is TRBV10-3, the J gene TRBJ2-2; D is perhaps TRBD1 or TRBD2 (7 bases each). Germline CDR1 ENHRY, CDR2 SYGVKD. This CDR3 has 15 amino acids. Trimming cost V 6 bases and J 3 bases, with 14 bases left between them. The chain's CDR3 is CAISTQGGDTGELFF. In DNA, the CDR3 is TGTGCCATCAGCACGCAGGGGGGGGACACCGGGGAGCTGTTTTTT.

In regard to this clone: Other DNA sequences in this specimen translate into the identical CDR3. The rearrangement links TRBV9 to TRBJ2-1, with TRBD2 as a possible D gene (6 bases). V dropped 0 bases and J dropped 2 bases, with 9 bases sitting between them. CDR3 size: 15 residues. Germline CDR1 reads SGDLS; CDR2 reads YYNGEE. The CDR3 DNA is TGTGCCAGCAGCGTAGGCGGCGGGACCTACAATGAGCAGTTCTTC. Encoded protein: CASSVGGGTYNEQFF.

The chain joins TRBV5-1 to TRBJ1-1; the match to TRBD1 covers 9 bases. This CDR3 region has 16 residues. Looked up from germline, CDR1 is SGHRS and CDR2 is YFSETQ. The junction had 13 bases not matched to a gene; V was cut back by 4 bases and J by 6 bases. The CDR3 DNA follows: TGCGCCAGCAGCCTATTCCGGGACAGGGAACTCTCTGAAGCTTTCTTT. It specifies CASSLFRDRELSEAFF.

The genes are TRBV29-1 and TRBJ2-2; 10 bases are shared with TRBD2. Trimming took 2 bases from V and 5 from J; bases not matched to a gene: 2. Germline values: CDR1 SQVTM, CDR2 ANQGSEA. The CDR3 covers 14 residues. CDR3 bases: TGCAGCGTTGAACATAGCGGGGGGACCGGGGAGCTGTTTTTT. Its translation: CSVEHSGGTGELFF.

The rearrangement uses TRBV30 and TRBJ2-7; TRBD1 is a possible D gene (5 bases). Germline CDR1 reads GTSNPN; CDR2 reads SVGIG (reference sequence). Trimming cost V 7 bases and J 0 bases, with 19 bases left between them. CDR3 length: 15 residues. The CDR3 nucleotides read TGTGCCTCCCCCTCCGCAGGAACAGGCTCCTACGAGCAGTACTTC. As protein: CASPSAGTGSYEQYF.

V usage is TRBV6-5 and J usage is TRBJ2-3; the D gene is possibly TRBD1 (7 bases). This CDR3 has 14 amino acids. Looked up from germline, CDR1 is MNHEY and CDR2 is SVGAGI. V was clipped by 6 bases and J by 7 bases, with 17 bases between them. The DNA for the CDR3 is TGTGCCAGCAGGCTCGCAGGGGGGCCGAATACGCAGTATTTT. This translates into CASRLAGGPNTQYF.

This rearrangement joins TRBV30 to TRBJ1-2, with D hard to call. This CDR3 is 12 amino acids long. CDR1 is GTSNPN, CDR2 SVGIG, per germline (reference sequence). V lost 3 bases to trimming and J lost 3 bases, with 8 bases between them. The CDR3 spells CAWSSQYYGYTF. The CDR3 DNA reads as TGTGCCTGGAGCTCGCAGTACTATGGCTACACCTTC. Based on the CDR3 plus reference TRBV30 and TRBJ1-2, the full variable domain is SQTIHQWPATLVQPVGSPLSLECTVEGTSNPNLYWYRQAAGRGLQLLFYSVGIGQISSEVPQNLSASRPQDRQFILSSKKLLLSDSGFYLCAWSSQYYGYTFGSGTRLTVV.

The chain recombines TRBV11-3 with TRBJ2-2; D gene unclear. The length of the CDR3 is 16 residues. Trimming took off 0 bases at V and 2 bases at J, with 10 bases between the two ends. From germline, CDR1 is SGHNT and CDR2 YENEEA. In DNA form, the CDR3 reads TGTGCCAGCAGCTTAGAGGGCCCCCTCAACACCGGGGAGCTGTTTTTT. Amino acid sequence: CASSLEGPLNTGELFF.

Here the CDR3 reads CAWSVTHRGRNTF. The CDR3 bases are TGTGCCTGGAGTGTTACCCACAGGGGGCGAAACACCTTC. This chain uses TRBV30 with TRBJ1-2, with TRBD1 identical over 9 bases. Germline lookup yields CDR1 GTSNPN and CDR2 SVGIG (reference sequence). V dropped 0 bases and J dropped 12; count of bases not matched to a gene: 8. The CDR3 is 13 amino acids. The variable domain in full, with the rest retrieved from reference TRBV30 and TRBJ1-2, is SQTIHQWPATLVQPVGSPLSLECTVEGTSNPNLYWYRQAAGRGLQLLFYSVGIGQISSEVPQNLSASRPQDRQFILSSKKLLLSDSGFYLCAWSVTHRGRNTFGSGTRLTVV.

The chain joins TRBV7-2 to TRBJ1-1; the match to TRBD1 covers 11 bases. Trimming took 5 bases from V and 10 from J; bases not matched to a gene: 6. The CDR3 is 13 residues long. Germline CDR1 and CDR2: SGHTA and FQGNSA. The DNA of the CDR3 is TGTGCCAGCAGCGCGGACAGGGGGCGAGGAGCTTTCTTT. It codes for CASSADRGRGAFF.

This rearrangement joins TRBV18 to TRBJ1-1, with 10 positions matching TRBD1. CDR1 is KGHSH and CDR2 is LQKENI in the germline V gene. CDR3 size: 16 residues. Trimming took 3 bases from V and 1 from J; bases not matched to a gene: 5. Here the CDR3 DNA reads TGTGCCAGCTCACCCGGGACAGGGGCCGGGAACACTGAAGCTTTCTTT. This encodes CASSPGTGAGNTEAFF. The variable domain in full, completed from reference TRBV18 and TRBJ1-1, reads NAGVMQNPRHLVRRRGQEARLRCSPMKGHSHVYWYRQLPEEGLKFMVYLQKENIIDESGMPKERFSAEFPKEGPSILRIQQVVRGDSAAYFCASSPGTGAGNTEAFFGQGTRLTVV.

The V call is TRBV28, the J call TRBJ1-3; possible D gene TRBD1, 6 bases. Germline lookup yields CDR1 MDHEN and CDR2 SYDVKM. This CDR3 is built from 13 residues. V was shortened by 11 bases and J by 2 bases, with 13 bases between the two germline ends. CDR3 in amino acids: CAAETGAGNTIYF. Here the CDR3 DNA reads TGTGCCGCCGAGACAGGAGCTGGAAACACCATATATTTT.

This sequence joins TRBV4-3 and TRBJ1-3, with D possibly being TRBD1 (5 bases). Trimming left V 3 bases short and J 3 bases short, with 15 bases between. Germline loops: CDR1 LGHNA, CDR2 YSLEER. The CDR3 is made up of 16 amino acids. For the CDR3, the DNA is TGCGCCAGCAGCCACCGGGACCTTTCGAGTGGAAACACCATATATTTT. Translated: CASSHRDLSSGNTIYF.

The CDR3 nucleotides read TGTGCCAGCTCACCCGCACCAGGGCAGGGAACTGAAGCTTTCTTT. Residues: CASSPAPGQGTEAFF. The chain combines TRBV18 with TRBJ1-1, with D possibly being TRBD1 (5 bases). The CDR3 runs to 15 residues. V lost 3 bases, J lost 5 bases, and 16 bases lay in between. Germline loops: CDR1 KGHSH, CDR2 LQKENI.

V usage is TRBV18 and J usage is TRBJ2-1; 11 bases are shared with TRBD1. After removal of 2 bases from V and 5 bases from J, the junction contained 2 bases not matched to a gene. Looked up from germline, CDR1 is KGHSH and CDR2 is LQKENI. The CDR3 spans 15 residues. CDR3 sequence (DNA): TGTGCCAGCTCACCATGGGACAGGGGGGACAATGAGCAGTTCTTC. It is translated as CASSPWDRGDNEQFF.

V usage is TRBV9 and J usage is TRBJ1-1; the D is unclear. The CDR3 runs to 14 residues. Trimming took 3 bases from V and 6 from J, leaving 15 bases between them. CDR1 and CDR2 from the germline V gene are SGDLS and YYNGEE. CDR3 sequence (DNA): TGTGCCAGCAGCGATACACCCCAGGCCTCTGAAGCTTTCTTT. Its translation is CASSDTPQASEAFF.

The chain recombines TRBV19 with TRBJ1-6, with a possible D match to TRBD1 (5 bases). The CDR3 is 14 residues long. V lost 3 bases to trimming and J lost 7 bases, with 10 bases between them. Germline V CDR1 and CDR2: LNHDA, SQIVND (reference sequence). The CDR3 nucleotides read TGTGCCAGTAGTATTCAGGGCCCAAATTCACCCCTCCACTTT. Protein: CASSIQGPNSPLHF.